This T cell receptor beta chain derives from a study of blood T cells in healthy people across ages. Study in general: Researchers report that template switching captured about one barcoded beta molecule per two T cells. Study-wide results and caveats: Reliance upon unsorted PBMCs precluded definitive naive versus antigen-experienced comparison.

The CDR3 runs 14 residues. Germline V gene sequence: CDR1 SNHLY, CDR2 FYNNEI. V lost 8 bases, J lost 2 bases, and 5 bases stayed unmatched. On this clonotype: Its specificity is unknown.

A second PCR of 7 to 11 cycles used a sample-barcoded 5' primer and a J-beta primer mix. TCRdb used MiXCR to reprocess the 5' RACE reads, holding one entry per CDR3 protein. The sample shows over 1,200,000 distinct CDR3 sequences, 45% to 70% of them seen only once. Sequenced: blood. The chain combines TRBV2 with TRBJ2-7, with 11 bases aligning to TRBD2. The sequence came from a man younger than 35 in good health. This chain's CDR3 is CASLGLADPYEQYF. CDR3 coding DNA: TGTGCCAGCCTGGGACTAGCGGACCCCTACGAGCAGTACTTC.